Listed here is a single TCR beta chain. TCRdb analysed the RT-PCR reads with MiXCR anew, one entry per CDR3 protein. The repertoire holds more than 850,000 distinct CDR3 sequences, with about a sixth as singletons. This record belongs to a study of patients and donors after allogeneic stem cell transplantation. V lost 5 bases, J lost 6 bases, and 6 bases stayed unmatched. The length of the CDR3 is 15 residues. Material for sequencing was blood, either unsorted or a sorted T cell fraction (not recorded which). This receptor was taken from a human donor who was either an allogeneic HSCT recipient or a stem cell or donor lymphocyte infusion donor (not recorded which). It is not recorded whose cells these are; they may come from a transplant donor. The chain joins TRBV12-3 or TRBV12-4 to TRBJ2-1, with 11 bases identical to TRBD1. Here the CDR3 DNA reads TGTGCCAGCAGTCTCCGGGACAGGGGGTCCAATGAGCAGTTCTTC. This gives the protein CASSLRDRGSNEQFF.